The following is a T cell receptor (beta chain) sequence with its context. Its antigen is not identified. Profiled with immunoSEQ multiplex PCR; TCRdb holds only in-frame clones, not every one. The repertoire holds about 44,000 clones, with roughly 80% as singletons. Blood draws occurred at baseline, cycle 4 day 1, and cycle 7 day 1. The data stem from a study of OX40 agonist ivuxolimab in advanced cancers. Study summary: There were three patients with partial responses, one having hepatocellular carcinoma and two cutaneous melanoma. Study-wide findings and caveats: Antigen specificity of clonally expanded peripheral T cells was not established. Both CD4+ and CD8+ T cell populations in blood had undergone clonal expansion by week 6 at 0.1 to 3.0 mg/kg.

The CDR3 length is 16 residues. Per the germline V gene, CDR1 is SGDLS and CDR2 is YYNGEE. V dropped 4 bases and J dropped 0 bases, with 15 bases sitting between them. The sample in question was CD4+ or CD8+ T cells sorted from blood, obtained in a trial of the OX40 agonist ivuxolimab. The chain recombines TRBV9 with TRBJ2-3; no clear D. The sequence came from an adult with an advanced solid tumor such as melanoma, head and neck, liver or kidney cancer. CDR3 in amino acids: CASSSRRDSSTDTQYF. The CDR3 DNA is TGTGCCAGCAGCTCCCGGCGCGACTCAAGCACAGATACGCAGTATTTT.